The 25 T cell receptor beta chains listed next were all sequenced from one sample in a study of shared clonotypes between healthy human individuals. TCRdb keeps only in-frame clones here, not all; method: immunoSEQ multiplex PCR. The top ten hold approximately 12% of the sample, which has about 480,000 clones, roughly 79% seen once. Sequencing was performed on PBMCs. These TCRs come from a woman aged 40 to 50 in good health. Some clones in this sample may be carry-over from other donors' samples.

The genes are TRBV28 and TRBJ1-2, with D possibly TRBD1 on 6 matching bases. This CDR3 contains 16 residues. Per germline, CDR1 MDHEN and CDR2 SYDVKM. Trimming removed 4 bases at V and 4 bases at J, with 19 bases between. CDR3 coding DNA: TGTGCCAGCAGTTCCGCCCGACAGGTGCCAACCTATGGCTACACCTTC. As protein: CASSSARQVPTYGYTF.

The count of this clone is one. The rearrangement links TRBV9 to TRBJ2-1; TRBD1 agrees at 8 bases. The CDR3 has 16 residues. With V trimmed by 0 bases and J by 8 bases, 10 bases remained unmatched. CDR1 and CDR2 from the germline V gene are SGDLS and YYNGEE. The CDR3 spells CASSVGRGDRNHEQFF. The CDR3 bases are TGTGCCAGCAGCGTAGGTCGTGGGGACAGGAACCATGAGCAGTTCTTC.

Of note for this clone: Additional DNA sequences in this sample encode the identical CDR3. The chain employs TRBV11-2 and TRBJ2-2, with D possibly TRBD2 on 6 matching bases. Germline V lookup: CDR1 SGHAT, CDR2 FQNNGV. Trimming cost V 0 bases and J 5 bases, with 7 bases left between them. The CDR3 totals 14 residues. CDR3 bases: TGTGCCAGCAGCTTAGAACGGGGGACCGGGGAGCTGTTTTTT. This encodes CASSLERGTGELFF.

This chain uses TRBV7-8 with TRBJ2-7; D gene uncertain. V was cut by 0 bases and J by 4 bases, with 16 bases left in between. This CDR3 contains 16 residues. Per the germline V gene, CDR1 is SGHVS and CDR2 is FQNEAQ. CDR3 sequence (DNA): TGTGCCAGCAGCTTAGCGGGCATCACGGTCTCTTACGAGCAGTACTTC. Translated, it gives CASSLAGITVSYEQYF.

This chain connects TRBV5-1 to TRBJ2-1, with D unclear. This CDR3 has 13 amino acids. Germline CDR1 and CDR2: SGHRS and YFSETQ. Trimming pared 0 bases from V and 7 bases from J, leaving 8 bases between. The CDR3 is CASSLGVGNEQFF. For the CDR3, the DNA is TGCGCCAGCAGCTTGGGGGTGGGGAATGAGCAGTTCTTC. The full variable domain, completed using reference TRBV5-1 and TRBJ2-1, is KAGVTQTPRYLIKTRGQQVTLSCSPISGHRSVSWYQQTPGQGLQFLFEYFSETQRNKGNFPGRFSGRQFSNSRSEMNVSTLELGDSALYLCASSLGVGNEQFFGPGTRLTVL.

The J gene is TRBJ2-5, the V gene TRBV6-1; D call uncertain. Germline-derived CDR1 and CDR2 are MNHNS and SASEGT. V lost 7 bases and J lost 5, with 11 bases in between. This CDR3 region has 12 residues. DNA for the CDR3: TGTGCCAGCATCGACACCGGGGAGACCCAGTACTTC. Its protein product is CASIDTGETQYF.

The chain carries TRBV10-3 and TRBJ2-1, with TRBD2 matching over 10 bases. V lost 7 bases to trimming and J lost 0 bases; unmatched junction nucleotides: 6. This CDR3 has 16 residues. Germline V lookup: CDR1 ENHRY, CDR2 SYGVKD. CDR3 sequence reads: CAINRGLASSYNEQFF. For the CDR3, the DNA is TGTGCCATCAATAGGGGACTAGCGAGCTCCTACAATGAGCAGTTCTTC.

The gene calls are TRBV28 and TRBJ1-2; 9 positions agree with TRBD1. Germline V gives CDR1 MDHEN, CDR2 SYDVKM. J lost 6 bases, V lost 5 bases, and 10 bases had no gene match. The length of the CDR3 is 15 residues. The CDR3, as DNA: TGTGCCAGCAGTAGACTGACGGACAGGGGTAATGGCTACACCTTC. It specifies CASSRLTDRGNGYTF.

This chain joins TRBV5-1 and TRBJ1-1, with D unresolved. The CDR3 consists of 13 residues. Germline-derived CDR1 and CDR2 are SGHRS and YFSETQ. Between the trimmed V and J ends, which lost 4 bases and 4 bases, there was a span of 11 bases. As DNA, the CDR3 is TGCGCCAGCAGCACCTGGGCGAGCACTGAAGCTTTCTTT. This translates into CASSTWASTEAFF.

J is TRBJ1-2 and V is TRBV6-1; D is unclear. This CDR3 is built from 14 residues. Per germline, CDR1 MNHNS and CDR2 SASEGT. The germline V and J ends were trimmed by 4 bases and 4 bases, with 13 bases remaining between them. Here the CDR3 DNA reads TGTGCCAGCAGTGTACCGGCAGGTAGCTATGGCTACACCTTC. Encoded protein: CASSVPAGSYGYTF.

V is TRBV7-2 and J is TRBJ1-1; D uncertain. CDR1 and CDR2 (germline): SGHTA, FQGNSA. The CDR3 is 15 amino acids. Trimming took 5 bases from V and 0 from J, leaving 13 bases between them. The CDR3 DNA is TGTGCCAGCAGCCCCCGGAGTGGCATGAACACTGAAGCTTTCTTT. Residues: CASSPRSGMNTEAFF.

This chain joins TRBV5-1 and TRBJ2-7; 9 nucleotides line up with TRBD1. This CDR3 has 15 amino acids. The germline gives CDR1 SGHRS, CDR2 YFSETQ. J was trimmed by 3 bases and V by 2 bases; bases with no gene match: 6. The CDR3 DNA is TGCGCCAGCAGCTTAATTGGGACAGGGTACTACGAGCAGTACTTC. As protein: CASSLIGTGYYEQYF.

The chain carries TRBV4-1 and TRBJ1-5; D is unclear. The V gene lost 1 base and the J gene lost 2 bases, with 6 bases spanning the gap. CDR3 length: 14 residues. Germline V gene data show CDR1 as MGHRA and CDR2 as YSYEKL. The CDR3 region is CASSQVLGNQPQHF. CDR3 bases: TGCGCCAGCAGCCAAGTTTTGGGCAATCAGCCCCAGCATTTT.

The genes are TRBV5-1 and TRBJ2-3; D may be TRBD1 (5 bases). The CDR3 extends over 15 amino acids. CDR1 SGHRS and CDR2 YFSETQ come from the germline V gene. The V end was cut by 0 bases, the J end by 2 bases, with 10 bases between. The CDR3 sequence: CASSLVQGHTDTQYF. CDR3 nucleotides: TGCGCCAGCAGCTTGGTCCAGGGCCACACAGATACGCAGTATTTT.

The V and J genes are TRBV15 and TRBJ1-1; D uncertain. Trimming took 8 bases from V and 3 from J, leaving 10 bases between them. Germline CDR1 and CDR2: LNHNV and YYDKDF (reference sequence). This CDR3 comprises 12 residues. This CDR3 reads CATRWGDTEAFF. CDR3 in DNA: TGTGCCACCCGTTGGGGTGACACTGAAGCTTTCTTT.

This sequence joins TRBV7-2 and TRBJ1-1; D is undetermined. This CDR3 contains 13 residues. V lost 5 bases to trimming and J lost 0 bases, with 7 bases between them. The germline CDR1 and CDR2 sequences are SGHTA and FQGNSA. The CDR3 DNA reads TGTGCCAGCAGCGACACCTTGAACACTGAAGCTTTCTTT. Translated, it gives CASSDTLNTEAFF.

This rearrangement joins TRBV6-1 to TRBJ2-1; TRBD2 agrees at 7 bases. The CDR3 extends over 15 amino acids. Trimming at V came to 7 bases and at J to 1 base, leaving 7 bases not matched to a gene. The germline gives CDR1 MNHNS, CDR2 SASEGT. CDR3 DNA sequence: TGTGCCAGCATTGGGTGGGACTATTCCTACAATGAGCAGTTCTTC. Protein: CASIGWDYSYNEQFF.

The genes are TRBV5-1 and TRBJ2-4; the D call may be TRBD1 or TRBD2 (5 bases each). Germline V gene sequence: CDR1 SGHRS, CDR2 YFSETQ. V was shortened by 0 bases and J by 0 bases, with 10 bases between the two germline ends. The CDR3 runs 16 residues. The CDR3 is CASSLDGAVAKNIQYF. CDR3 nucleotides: TGCGCCAGCAGCTTGGACGGGGCCGTAGCCAAAAACATTCAGTACTTC.

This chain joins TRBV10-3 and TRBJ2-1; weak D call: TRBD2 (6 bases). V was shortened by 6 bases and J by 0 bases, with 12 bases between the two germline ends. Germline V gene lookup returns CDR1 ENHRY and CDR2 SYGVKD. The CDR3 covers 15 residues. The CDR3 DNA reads TGTGCCATCAGGGTACTAGCAAGCTCCTACAATGAGCAGTTCTTC. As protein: CAIRVLASSYNEQFF.

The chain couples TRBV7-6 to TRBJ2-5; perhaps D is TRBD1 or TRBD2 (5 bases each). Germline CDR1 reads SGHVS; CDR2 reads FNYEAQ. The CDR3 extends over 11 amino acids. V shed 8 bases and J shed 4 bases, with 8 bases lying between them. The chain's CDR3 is CASGGGETQYF. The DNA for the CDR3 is TGTGCCAGCGGGGGTGGAGAGACCCAGTACTTC.

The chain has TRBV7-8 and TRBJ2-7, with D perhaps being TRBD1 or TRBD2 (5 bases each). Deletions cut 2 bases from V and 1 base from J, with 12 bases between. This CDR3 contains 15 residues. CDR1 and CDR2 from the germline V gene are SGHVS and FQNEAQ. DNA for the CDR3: TGTGCCAGCAGCTTATGGGGCAGCGGTTCCTACGAGCAGTACTTC. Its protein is CASSLWGSGSYEQYF.

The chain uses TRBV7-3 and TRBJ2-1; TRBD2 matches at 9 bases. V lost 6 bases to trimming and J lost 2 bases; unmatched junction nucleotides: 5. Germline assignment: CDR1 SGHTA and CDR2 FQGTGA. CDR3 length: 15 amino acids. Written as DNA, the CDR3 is TGTGCCAGCAGTCCCGGGACTAGCACCTACAATGAGCAGTTCTTC. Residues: CASSPGTSTYNEQFF.

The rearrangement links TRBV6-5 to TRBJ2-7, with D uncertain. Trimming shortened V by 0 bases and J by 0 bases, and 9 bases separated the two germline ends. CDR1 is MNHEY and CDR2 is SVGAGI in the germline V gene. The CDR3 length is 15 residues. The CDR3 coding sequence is TGTGCCAGCAGTTACTCGTCGTATAGCTCCTACGAGCAGTACTTC. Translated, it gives CASSYSSYSSYEQYF.

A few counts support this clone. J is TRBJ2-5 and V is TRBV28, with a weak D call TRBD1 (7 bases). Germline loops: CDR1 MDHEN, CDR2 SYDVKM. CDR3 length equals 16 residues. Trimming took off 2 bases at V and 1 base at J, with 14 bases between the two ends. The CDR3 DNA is TGTGCCAGCAGTTTACGGCAGGGGGGAGGCCAAGAGACCCAGTACTTC. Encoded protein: CASSLRQGGGQETQYF.

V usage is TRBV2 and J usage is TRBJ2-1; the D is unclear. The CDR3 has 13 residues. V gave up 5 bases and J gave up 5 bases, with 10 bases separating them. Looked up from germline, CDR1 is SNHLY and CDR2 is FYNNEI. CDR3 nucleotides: TGTGCCAGCAGTAAGGACCGCGACAATGAGCAGTTCTTC. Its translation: CASSKDRDNEQFF.